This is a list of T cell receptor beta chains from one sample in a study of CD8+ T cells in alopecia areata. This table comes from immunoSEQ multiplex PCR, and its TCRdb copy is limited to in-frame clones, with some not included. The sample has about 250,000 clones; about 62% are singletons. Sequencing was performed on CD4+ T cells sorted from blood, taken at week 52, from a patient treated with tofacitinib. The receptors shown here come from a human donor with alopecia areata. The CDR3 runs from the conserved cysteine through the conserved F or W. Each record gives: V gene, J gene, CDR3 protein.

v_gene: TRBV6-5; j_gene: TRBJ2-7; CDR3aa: CASSYPGLGEQYF
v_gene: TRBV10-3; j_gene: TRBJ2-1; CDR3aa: CAISEGTSGDEQFF
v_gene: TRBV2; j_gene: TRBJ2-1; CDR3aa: CASRSYNEQFF
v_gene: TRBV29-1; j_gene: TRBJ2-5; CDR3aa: CSVGSGGKTQYF
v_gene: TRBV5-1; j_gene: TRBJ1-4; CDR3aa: CASSLIPGTGEKLFF
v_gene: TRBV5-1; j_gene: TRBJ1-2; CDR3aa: CASSRVDGSYGYTF
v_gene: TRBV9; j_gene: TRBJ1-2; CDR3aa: CASSVEMGAPRSYGYTF
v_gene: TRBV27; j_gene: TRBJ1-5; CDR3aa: CASATGLVQPQHF
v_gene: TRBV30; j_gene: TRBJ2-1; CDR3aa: CAWSVVSWVESNEQFF
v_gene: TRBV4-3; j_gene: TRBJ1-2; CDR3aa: CASSQEPGTGAYGYTF
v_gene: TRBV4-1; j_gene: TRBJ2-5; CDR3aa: CASSPGQFQETQYF
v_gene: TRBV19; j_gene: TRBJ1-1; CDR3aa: CATRQVGEAFF
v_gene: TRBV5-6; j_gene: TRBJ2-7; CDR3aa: CASSIRYEQYF
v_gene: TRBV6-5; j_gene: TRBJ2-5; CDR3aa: CASSYGWAGVQETQYF
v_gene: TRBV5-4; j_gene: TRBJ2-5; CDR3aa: CASSPGLAGDKETQYF
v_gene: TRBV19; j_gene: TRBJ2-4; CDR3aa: CATSDREKNIQYF
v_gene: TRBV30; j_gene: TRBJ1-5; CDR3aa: CAWSVGGSNQPQHF
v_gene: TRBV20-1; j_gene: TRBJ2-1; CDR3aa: CSARYNEQFF
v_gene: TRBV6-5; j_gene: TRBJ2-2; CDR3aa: CASSYHRTHTGELFF
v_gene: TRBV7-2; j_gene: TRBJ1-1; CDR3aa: CASSLVRGQYTEAFF
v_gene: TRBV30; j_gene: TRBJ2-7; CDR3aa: CAWSVWGGTYEQYF
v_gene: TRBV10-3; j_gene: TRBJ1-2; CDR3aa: CATAGNYGYTF
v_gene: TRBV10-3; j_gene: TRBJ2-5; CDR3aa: CAISEGLSGGSGETQYF
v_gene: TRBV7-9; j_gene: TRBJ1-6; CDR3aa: CASRNSGTDLSSPLHF
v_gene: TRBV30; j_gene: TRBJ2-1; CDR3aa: CAWSVRASEQFF
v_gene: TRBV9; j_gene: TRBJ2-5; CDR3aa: CASSYRGEETQYF
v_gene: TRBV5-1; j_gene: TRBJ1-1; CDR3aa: CASSFGQGLYTEAFF
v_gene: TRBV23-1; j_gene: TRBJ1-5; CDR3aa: CAPGRWPQHF
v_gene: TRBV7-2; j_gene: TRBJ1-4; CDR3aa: CASSLALLNEKLFF
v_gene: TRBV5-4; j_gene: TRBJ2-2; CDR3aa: CASSKGHLNTGELFF
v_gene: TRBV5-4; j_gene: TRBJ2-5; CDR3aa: CASSFGSSRMETQYF
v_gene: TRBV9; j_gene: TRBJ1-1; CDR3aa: CASSQGLYPMNTEAFF
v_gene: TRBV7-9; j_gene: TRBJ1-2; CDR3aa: CASSFGTGDGYTF
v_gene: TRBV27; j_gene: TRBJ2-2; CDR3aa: CASSKNTGELFF